This T cell receptor (beta chain) derives from a study of shared clonotypes between healthy human individuals. Regarding the study as a whole: Among the subsets, naive ones generally showed larger estimated richness than memory ones.

For this clone: Its target is unknown.

Researchers ran the assay at a deep level. TCRdb's table, derived via immunoSEQ multiplex PCR, lists solely in-frame clones and lacks some. The sample has about 600,000 clones, almost 97% seen once. The CDR3 is 13 residues long. Germline V lookup: CDR1 LNHDA, CDR2 SQIVND (reference sequence). The specimen sequenced was naive CD4+ T cells sorted from blood. Subset reported: CD45RA+ positively selected. This TCR came from a young woman in good health. The rearrangement uses TRBV19 and TRBJ2-5; 7 bases align to TRBD2. The J call is uncertain, as TRBJ2-7 better fits the DNA end. CDR3 DNA sequence: TGTGCCAGTAGTTCCGGGACTACCTACGAGCAGTACTTC. Its translation: CASSSGTTYEQYF.